Following are 28 T cell receptor beta chains from one sample sequenced in a study of blood T cell repertoires in COVID-19. Produced via immunoSEQ multiplex PCR; TCRdb's table is partial and in-frame only. Found here are fewer than 350,000 clones, about 89% of them singletons; the top ten hold approximately 8%. The sequenced material came from peripheral blood. These receptors came from a woman aged 50 to 65 who had recovered from COVID-19.

The gene calls are TRBV5-5 and TRBJ2-3, with D possibly matching TRBD2 (6 bases). The CDR3 contains 14 residues. Germline V CDR1 and CDR2: SGHKS, YYEKEE (reference sequence). V was shortened by 2 bases and J by 4 bases, with 11 bases between the two germline ends. Written as DNA, the CDR3 is TGTGCCAGCAGCTTACTAGCAGGCGCAGATACGCAGTATTTT. This sequence encodes CASSLLAGADTQYF. The complete variable domain, with remaining parts taken from reference TRBV5-5 and TRBJ2-3, reads DAGVTQSPTHLIKTRGQQVTLRCSPISGHKSVSWYQQVLGQGPQFIFQYYEKEERGRGNFPDRFSARQFPNYSSELNVNALLLGDSALYLCASSLLAGADTQYFGPGTRLTVL.

In its sample, this clone was seen once. Distinct nucleotide sequences in the sample also encode this CDR3. This sequence joins TRBV19 and TRBJ1-1; D unresolved. Deletions cut 3 bases from V and 1 base from J, with 6 bases between. Looked up from germline, CDR1 is LNHDA and CDR2 is SQIVND (reference sequence). This CDR3 spans 13 amino acids. The CDR3: CASSINRNTEAFF. The CDR3 coding sequence is TGTGCCAGTAGTATTAACAGGAACACTGAAGCTTTCTTT. The full variable domain, rest sourced from reference TRBV19 and TRBJ1-1, is DGGITQSPKYLFRKEGQNVTLSCEQNLNHDAMYWYRQDPGQGLRLIYYSQIVNDFQKGDIAEGYSVSREKKESFPLTVTSAQKNPTAFYLCASSINRNTEAFFGQGTRLTVV.

This rearrangement joins TRBV28 to TRBJ2-2, with a tentative D call TRBD2 (5 bases). Germline CDR1 reads MDHEN; CDR2 reads SYDVKM. V lost 1 base to trimming and J lost 4 bases, with 16 bases between them. The CDR3 contains 17 residues. The CDR3 coding sequence is TGTGCCAGCAGTTTATACACTAGTATCCTTTTCACCGGGGAGCTGTTTTTT. Encoded protein: CASSLYTSILFTGELFF.

J is TRBJ1-1 and V is TRBV6-2 or TRBV6-3; 9 bases map to TRBD1. V dropped 3 bases and J dropped 3; count of bases not matched to a gene: 8. Germline lookup yields CDR1 MNHEY and CDR2 SVGEGT. This CDR3 is 16 amino acids long. As DNA, the CDR3 is TGTGCCAGCAGTTATTCCCCGGGACAGGGTGACACTGAAGCTTTCTTT. It specifies CASSYSPGQGDTEAFF.

This chain uses TRBV3-1 (or the pseudogene TRBV3-2) with TRBJ1-6; D gene unclear. The V end was cut by 4 bases, the J end by 10 bases, with 17 bases between. This CDR3 is built from 15 residues. The V gene's germline CDR1 is LGHDT and CDR2 YNNKEL (reference sequence). The CDR3: CASSPGATIGSPLHF. The CDR3 DNA sequence: TGTGCCAGCAGCCCCGGAGCTACTATTGGCTCACCCCTCCACTTT.

The chain links TRBV7-2 to TRBJ1-1, with unresolved D. V was cut by 1 base and J by 8 bases, with 14 bases left in between. The CDR3 sequence is 14 residues long. The germline V gene has CDR1 SGHTA and CDR2 FQGNSA. CDR3 DNA sequence: TGTGCCAGCAGCTTAGTAGTTTTGTCATCCGAAGCTTTCTTT. It specifies CASSLVVLSSEAFF.

The chain employs TRBV27 and TRBJ2-7, with 9 positions matching TRBD1. The ends lost 4 bases at V and 3 bases at J; junction bases unmatched: 10. CDR3 length: 16 amino acids. Germline-derived CDR1 and CDR2 are MNHEY and SMNVEV (reference sequence). This CDR3 is CASSSRSGTGIYEQYF. The CDR3, as DNA: TGTGCCAGCAGTTCCCGATCCGGGACAGGGATCTACGAGCAGTACTTC.

The V call is TRBV10-3, the J call TRBJ1-6; D gene unclear. The CDR3 runs 13 residues. V lost 6 bases, J lost 9 bases, and 12 bases lay in between. Germline CDR1 ENHRY, CDR2 SYGVKD. The CDR3 coding sequence is TGTGCCATCAGAGACAAAGTCGGTTCACCCCTCCACTTT. Its translation: CAIRDKVGSPLHF.

The J gene is TRBJ1-2, the V gene TRBV6-5; D possibly corresponds to TRBD1 (5 bases). With 2 bases removed from V and 5 bases from J, the gap between germline ends came to 12 bases. This CDR3 region has 14 residues. Germline V gene sequence: CDR1 MNHEY, CDR2 SVGAGI. CDR3 sequence (DNA): TGTGCCAGCAGTTACGGTCAGGGAGGATATGGCTACACCTTC. Translation gives CASSYGQGGYGYTF.

V usage is TRBV5-1 and J usage is TRBJ1-5, with a possible D match to TRBD1 (5 bases). The germline gives CDR1 SGHRS, CDR2 YFSETQ. Between the trimmed V and J ends, which lost 2 bases and 5 bases, there was a span of 17 bases. CDR3 length: 16 residues. CDR3 DNA sequence: TGCGCCAGCAGCTTTCAGCCGGGGGAGAGGTATCAGCCCCAGCATTTT. Amino acids: CASSFQPGERYQPQHF.

V gene TRBV6-5 combines with J gene TRBJ2-7; D may be TRBD1 (6 bases). Looked up from germline, CDR1 is MNHEY and CDR2 is SVGAGI. The CDR3 consists of 13 residues. V lost 5 bases and J 0 bases, leaving 8 bases between the germline ends. The CDR3 coding sequence is TGTGCCAGCAGTCGGGACAACTCCTACGAGCAGTACTTC. This gives the protein CASSRDNSYEQYF.

The chain links TRBV27 to TRBJ2-1; 10 bases align to TRBD2. J lost 9 bases, V lost 8 bases, and 19 bases had no gene match. This CDR3 has 17 residues. Germline CDR1 reads MNHEY; CDR2 reads SMNVEV (reference sequence). The CDR3 coding sequence is TGTGCCAGCCGACCTTTGCCTAGCGGGAGTTACGTGCGTGAGCAGTTCTTC. Translating it yields CASRPLPSGSYVREQFF.

The V gene is TRBV15, the J gene TRBJ2-3, with 7 bases fitting TRBD1. Losses at the gene ends were 5 bases for V and 5 bases for J; bases not matched to a gene: 7. There are 14 residues in the CDR3. From germline, CDR1 is LNHNV and CDR2 YYDKDF (reference sequence). The CDR3 sequence is CATSGQVVIDTQYF. In nucleotides, the CDR3 is TGTGCCACCAGCGGACAGGTGGTGATAGATACGCAGTATTTT.

V usage is TRBV6-6 and J usage is TRBJ2-1, with TRBD1 identical over 7 bases. The CDR3 spans 13 residues. V lost 11 bases and J lost 5; bases outside the gene matches: 9. The germline V gene has CDR1 MNHNY and CDR2 SVGAGI (reference sequence). The CDR3 reads CASLWDSNNEQFF. In DNA form, the CDR3 reads TGTGCCTCCCTCTGGGACAGCAACAATGAGCAGTTCTTC.

The J gene is TRBJ1-2, the V gene TRBV9; TRBD1 aligns across 7 bases. Germline loops: CDR1 SGDLS, CDR2 YYNGEE. V lost 2 bases to trimming and J lost 6 bases; unmatched junction nucleotides: 4. This CDR3 has 13 amino acids. CDR3 amino acids: CASSVRDRDGYTF. The CDR3 region has the DNA TGTGCCAGCAGCGTGAGGGACAGAGATGGCTACACCTTC.

Notes on this clone: Other nucleotide sequences from this sample produce the same CDR3. This chain uses TRBV29-1 with TRBJ1-2; D is unresolved. This CDR3 is built from 13 residues. Germline loops: CDR1 SQVTM, CDR2 ANQGSEA. Between the trimmed V and J ends, which lost 2 bases and 4 bases, there was a span of 11 bases. As DNA, the CDR3 is TGCAGCGTTGAATACCGGGGAGGCTATGGCTACACCTTC. Amino acids: CSVEYRGGYGYTF.

The V and J genes are TRBV6-2 or TRBV6-3 and TRBJ2-2; D remains ambiguous. Germline V gene lookup returns CDR1 MNHEY and CDR2 SVGEGT. CDR3 length: 15 amino acids. The V gene lost 5 bases and the J gene lost 10 bases, with 20 bases spanning the gap. The CDR3 DNA is TGTGCCAGCAGTACACCCCATAGGAGATCGGTGGAGCTGTTTTTT. This gives the protein CASSTPHRRSVELFF.

The chain combines TRBV3-1 (or the pseudogene TRBV3-2) with TRBJ2-1; D is uncertain. The germline CDR1 and CDR2 sequences are LGHDT and YNNKEL (reference sequence). This CDR3 has 14 amino acids. V dropped 6 bases and J dropped 0 bases, with 9 bases sitting between them. CDR3: CASRGVSSYNEQFF. CDR3 DNA sequence: TGTGCCAGCAGAGGAGTAAGCTCCTACAATGAGCAGTTCTTC.

This chain joins TRBV7-2 and TRBJ2-3; 7 positions agree with TRBD2. CDR3 length: 15 amino acids. The germline CDR1 and CDR2 sequences are SGHTA and FQGNSA. After removal of 5 bases from V and 0 bases from J, the junction contained 5 bases not matched to a gene. The chain's CDR3 is CASSNVLASTDTQYF. CDR3 DNA: TGTGCCAGCAGCAACGTACTAGCGAGCACAGATACGCAGTATTTT.

The chain combines TRBV14 with TRBJ1-1, with D unclear. Germline CDR1 SGHDN, CDR2 FVKESK. The CDR3 loop spans 13 amino acids. V was clipped by 10 bases and J by 6 bases, with 18 bases between them. This CDR3 is CATSFLGHPEAFF. The CDR3 DNA is TGTGCCACCTCCTTTCTCGGTCATCCTGAAGCTTTCTTT.

This clone was picked up one time. V is TRBV7-8 and J is TRBJ2-7, with TRBD2 identical over 13 bases. Per the germline V gene, CDR1 is SGHVS and CDR2 is FQNEAQ. The CDR3 runs 19 residues. Losses at the gene ends were 3 bases for V and 3 bases for J; bases not matched to a gene: 14. CDR3 sequence (DNA): TGTGCCAGCAGCTTCGTCACTACTAGCGGGAGGGCCTCAGACTACGAGCAGTACTTC. Translating it yields CASSFVTTSGRASDYEQYF. Based on the CDR3 plus reference TRBV7-8 and TRBJ2-7, the full variable domain is GAGVSQSPRYKVAKRGQDVALRCDPISGHVSLFWYQQALGQGPEFLTYFQNEAQLDKSGLPSDRFFAERPEGSVSTLKIQRTQQEDSAVYLCASSFVTTSGRASDYEQYFGPGTRLTVT.

As DNA, the CDR3 is TGTGCCAGTAGTATTCGAGGGCTAGCGGTGGAGATCTCCTACAATGAGCAGTTCTTC. The encoded protein is CASSIRGLAVEISYNEQFF. The chain couples TRBV19 to TRBJ2-1, with 7 bases identical to TRBD2. The V and J ends lost 3 bases and 0 bases, in that order; junction bases with no gene match: 14. The CDR3 contains 19 residues. In germline, CDR1 is LNHDA, CDR2 SQIVND (reference sequence).

The chain recombines TRBV28 with TRBJ2-7, with TRBD2 identical over 7 bases. V gave up 6 bases and J gave up 0 bases; unmatched junction bases: 23. Germline assignment: CDR1 MDHEN and CDR2 SYDVKM. The CDR3 sequence is 20 residues long. The CDR3 protein is CASSYPLFGGLLNSSYEQYF. For the CDR3, the DNA is TGTGCCAGCAGCTACCCCCTTTTTGGGGGACTACTAAATAGCTCCTACGAGCAGTACTTC.

The rearrangement joins TRBV6-2 or TRBV6-3 to TRBJ1-1; 8 nucleotides line up with TRBD1. The germline V gene has CDR1 MNHEY and CDR2 SVGEGT. Trimming took 4 bases from V and 0 from J; bases not matched to a gene: 1. The CDR3 sequence is 14 residues long. As DNA, the CDR3 is TGTGCCAGCAGTTCACAGGGGGTGAACACTGAAGCTTTCTTT. Translated, it gives CASSSQGVNTEAFF.

V usage is TRBV28 and J usage is TRBJ1-2; possibly TRBD1 for D (5 bases). Trimming took 7 bases from V and 3 from J, leaving 9 bases between them. The CDR3 spans 12 residues. Germline V gene data show CDR1 as MDHEN and CDR2 as SYDVKM. In nucleotides, the CDR3 is TGTGCCAGCATCGGGGGACACTATGGCTACACCTTC. Its translation: CASIGGHYGYTF.

J is TRBJ2-4 and V is TRBV11-2; 9 positions agree with TRBD1. CDR1 and CDR2 (germline): SGHAT, FQNNGV. This CDR3 is built from 14 residues. J gave up 7 bases and V 5 bases, and 6 bases lay outside the gene matches. Here the CDR3 reads CASSRPGQGNIQYF. The DNA of the CDR3 is TGTGCCAGCAGCCGACCGGGACAGGGTAACATTCAGTACTTC. Filled out from reference TRBV11-2 and TRBJ2-4, the complete variable domain reads EAGVAQSPRYKIIEKRQSVAFWCNPISGHATLYWYQQILGQGPKLLIQFQNNGVVDDSQLPKDRFSAERLKGVDSTLKIQPAKLEDSAVYLCASSRPGQGNIQYFGAGTRLSVL.

The chain combines TRBV28 with TRBJ1-1, with 7 positions matching TRBD1. Trimming took 5 bases from V and 7 from J; bases not matched to a gene: 10. Germline-derived CDR1 and CDR2 are MDHEN and SYDVKM. This CDR3 has 14 amino acids. The CDR3 here is CASSDRVRGYEAFF. In DNA, the CDR3 is TGTGCCAGCAGTGACAGGGTGAGGGGATATGAAGCTTTCTTT.

The chain joins TRBV4-1 to TRBJ2-7; D is possibly TRBD2 (5 bases). CDR3 length: 14 residues. V lost 1 base, J lost 1 base, and 8 bases lay in between. Germline V gives CDR1 MGHRA, CDR2 YSYEKL. The chain's CDR3 is CASSQAGRSYEQYF. For the CDR3, the DNA is TGCGCCAGCAGCCAAGCGGGAAGGTCCTACGAGCAGTACTTC.